What follows describes a single TCR beta chain. Its specificity is unknown. Cycle 7 day 1, cycle 4 day 1, and baseline were the timepoints at which blood was sampled. Trimming removed 1 base at V and 0 bases at J, with 7 bases between. This CDR3 is built from 14 residues. Germline V lookup: CDR1 SGHNT, CDR2 YENEEA. The sample is drawn from a study of OX40 agonist ivuxolimab in advanced cancers. Study-wide background: People in dose escalation had one of these cancers: hepatocellular carcinoma, melanoma, renal cell or head and neck cancer. At 75% to 90% male, the cohort had a mean age of 60 years, ranging from roughly 23 to 80. Study-level points and caveats: By week 6 at 0.1 to 3.0 mg/kg, blood CD4+ and CD8+ T cells had expanded clonally.

Repertoires were generated with immunoSEQ multiplex PCR, while TCRdb's copy carries only in-frame clones and drops some. The sample contains fewer than 30,000 clones, about 88% of which appear only once. This sequence joins TRBV11-3 and TRBJ2-7; D not certain. The origin of this receptor is an adult with an advanced solid tumor such as melanoma, head and neck, liver or kidney cancer. The sample consisted of CD4+ or CD8+ T cells sorted from blood, taken in a trial of the OX40 agonist ivuxolimab. The CDR3 region is CASSLVAPSYEQYF. CDR3 sequence (DNA): TGTGCCAGCAGCTTAGTTGCGCCCTCCTACGAGCAGTACTTC. Combining the CDR3 with reference TRBV11-3 and TRBJ2-7 gives the whole variable domain EAGVVQSPRYKIIEKKQPVAFWCNPISGHNTLYWYLQNLGQGPELLIRYENEEAVDDSQLPKDRFSAERLKGVDSTLKIQPAELGDSAVYLCASSLVAPSYEQYFGPGTRLTVT.